This entry lists 13 T cell receptor beta chains sequenced from one sample in a study of cytomegalovirus exposure and HLA in healthy donors. Primers included in the PCR were 60 Vbeta and 13 Jbeta primers. The assay was immunoSEQ multiplex PCR, and TCRdb's table has in-frame clones only and misses some. The table has over 150,000 clones, roughly three quarters seen once. Sequencing was carried out using PBMCs. These receptors came from a male donor in good health and CMV-seropositive.

The chain is built from TRBV27 and TRBJ1-1, with TRBD1 identical over 8 bases. After removal of 4 bases from V and 5 bases from J, the junction contained 9 bases not matched to a gene. This CDR3 contains 15 residues. The germline V gene has CDR1 MNHEY and CDR2 SMNVEV (reference sequence). This CDR3 reads CASSSTGALGTEAFF. The CDR3 nucleotides are TGTGCCAGCAGTTCGACAGGGGCCCTGGGGACTGAAGCTTTCTTT.

V usage is TRBV19 and J usage is TRBJ1-2; no reliable D call. Germline V CDR1 and CDR2: LNHDA, SQIVND (reference sequence). This CDR3 region has 12 residues. The V gene lost 3 bases and the J gene lost 2 bases, with 4 bases spanning the gap. The CDR3 protein is CASSIQNYGYTF. The DNA for the CDR3 is TGTGCCAGTAGTATTCAGAACTATGGCTACACCTTC.

This clone is a singleton in its sample. The CDR3, as DNA: TGTGCCAGCAGCTTTAAGACAGACTACAATGAGCAGTTCTTC. Its translation: CASSFKTDYNEQFF. The chain carries TRBV7-9 and TRBJ2-1, with D maybe TRBD1 (5 bases). Germline lookup yields CDR1 SEHNR and CDR2 FQNEAQ (reference sequence). Trimming took off 3 bases at V and 3 bases at J, with 9 bases between the two ends. The length of the CDR3 is 14 residues.

In its sample, this clone was seen a few times. J is TRBJ1-1 and V is TRBV9; no clear D gene. Germline CDR1 reads SGDLS; CDR2 reads YYNGEE. The CDR3 runs 14 residues. The V end was cut by 0 bases, the J end by 7 bases, with 13 bases between. The CDR3 bases are TGTGCCAGCAGCGTAGCTCCCCAGTCGGGTGAAGCTTTCTTT. Translation: CASSVAPQSGEAFF.

This rearrangement joins TRBV7-2 to TRBJ1-2; no definite D call. This CDR3 is 13 amino acids long. CDR1 is SGHTA and CDR2 is FQGNSA in the germline V gene. V dropped 5 bases and J dropped 0 bases, with 7 bases sitting between them. The DNA for the CDR3 is TGTGCCAGCAGCCCCTCTACTAACTATGGCTACACCTTC. It is translated as CASSPSTNYGYTF. Variable domain in full (rest from reference TRBV7-2 and TRBJ1-2): GAGVSQSPSNKVTEKGKDVELRCDPISGHTALYWYRQSLGQGLEFLIYFQGNSAPDKSGLPSDRFSAERTGGSVSTLTIQRTQQEDSAVYLCASSPSTNYGYTFGSGTRLTVV.

This clone was detected only a few times. The chain has TRBV15 and TRBJ2-1; TRBD2 is a possible D gene (5 bases). Trimming left V 1 base short and J 7 bases short, with 14 bases between. From germline, CDR1 is LNHNV and CDR2 YYDKDF (reference sequence). There are 15 residues in the CDR3. This CDR3 is CATSRGSEEVNEQFF. CDR3 nucleotide sequence: TGTGCCACCAGCAGAGGAAGTGAGGAGGTAAATGAGCAGTTCTTC. Drawing the rest from reference TRBV15 and TRBJ2-1, the complete variable domain is DAMVIQNPRYQVTQFGKPVTLSCSQTLNHNVMYWYQQKSSQAPKLLFHYYDKDFNNEADTPDNFQSRRPNTSFCFLDIRSPGLGDTAMYLCATSRGSEEVNEQFFGPGTRLTVL.

This clone was seen more than once but under ten times. The chain is built from TRBV27 and TRBJ1-2; D is possibly TRBD1 (5 bases). The V gene lost 8 bases and the J gene lost 7 bases, with 23 bases spanning the gap. This CDR3 spans 15 amino acids. CDR1 is MNHEY and CDR2 is SMNVEV in the germline V gene (reference sequence). The CDR3 region has the DNA TGTGCCAGCCGAGGGCAGGCCAAACCGGGGGGTGGCTACACCTTC. As protein: CASRGQAKPGGGYTF.

In this sample, this clone turned up many times. The gene calls are TRBV13 and TRBJ2-7, with D possibly TRBD1 on 5 matching bases. This CDR3 region has 13 residues. The V end lost 1 base, the J end lost 4 bases, and 8 bases lay between the germline ends. Per germline, CDR1 PRHDT and CDR2 FYEKMQ (reference sequence). The CDR3 nucleotides are TGTGCCAGCAGCTTAGATAGGGGATACGAGCAGTACTTC. It codes for CASSLDRGYEQYF.

V gene TRBV9 combines with J gene TRBJ1-4; the D is unclear. Germline-derived CDR1 and CDR2 are SGDLS and YYNGEE. The CDR3 covers 15 residues. The germline V and J ends were trimmed by 0 bases and 4 bases, with 10 bases remaining between them. The CDR3 reads CASSVGAVLNEKLFF. The CDR3 coding sequence is TGTGCCAGCAGCGTAGGGGCCGTCCTTAATGAAAAACTGTTTTTT.

The chain has TRBV6-1 and TRBJ1-6; 7 bases line up with TRBD1. The V gene end was trimmed by 5 bases and the J gene end by 5 bases; junction bases not matched to a gene: 3. The germline CDR1 and CDR2 sequences are MNHNS and SASEGT. The CDR3 is 14 amino acids. The CDR3 here is CASSSGTDNSPLHF. CDR3 DNA sequence: TGTGCCAGCAGTTCCGGGACAGATAATTCACCCCTCCACTTT.

The rearrangement uses TRBV7-9 and TRBJ1-1; D ambiguous. CDR1 and CDR2 (germline): SEHNR, FQNEAQ (reference sequence). V was shortened by 5 bases and J by 11 bases, with 15 bases between the two germline ends. The CDR3 has 12 residues. The CDR3 DNA is TGTGCCAGCAGCCCCGAAGACGGGGAGGCTTTCTTT. Residues: CASSPEDGEAFF.

In its sample, this clone was seen a few times. The chain is built from TRBV7-6 and TRBJ2-7, with 9 nucleotides matching TRBD1. The CDR3 is made up of 14 amino acids. Germline assignment: CDR1 SGHVS and CDR2 FNYEAQ. Trimming took 5 bases from V and 3 from J; bases not matched to a gene: 5. CDR3 DNA sequence: TGTGCCAGCAGCCACGGACAGGGGAGCTACGAGCAGTACTTC. Protein product: CASSHGQGSYEQYF. Full variable domain (rest looked up from reference TRBV7-6 and TRBJ2-7): GAGVSQSPRYKVTKRGQDVALRCDPISGHVSLYWYRQALGQGPEFLTYFNYEAQQDKSGLPNDRFSAERPEGSISTLTIQRTEQRDSAMYRCASSHGQGSYEQYFGPGTRLTVT.

The V and J genes are TRBV4-2 and TRBJ2-2; 9 nucleotides line up with TRBD2. V lost 5 bases to trimming and J lost 6 bases; unmatched junction nucleotides: 7. CDR1 and CDR2 from the germline V gene are LGHNA and YNFKEQ. This CDR3 is 15 amino acids long. The DNA for the CDR3 is TGTGCCAGCAGCACACAGCGGGGGGCCTCCGGGGAGCTGTTTTTT. Protein: CASSTQRGASGELFF.